This TCR beta chain emerged from a study of T cell responses to AZD1222 COVID-19 vaccine. Germline V gene data show CDR1 as SGHTA and CDR2 as FQGNSA. The CDR3 consists of 15 residues. Trimming removed 5 bases from V and 13 bases from J; junction bases left unmatched: 13. As regards this clone: What it recognizes is unknown.

Study conclusions and caveats: Most donors were white British and more were female, and clonal diversity was possibly underestimated. Breadth and depth of Spike-specific TCRs rose after two AZD1222 doses.

The method was immunoSEQ multiplex PCR; TCRdb's version includes in-frame clones alone and lacks a portion of them. The sample yields approximately 100,000 clones, 90% seen once. This TCR was recovered from an adult who received the AZD1222 COVID-19 vaccine. The rearrangement joins TRBV7-2 to TRBJ2-1; 11 nucleotides line up with TRBD2. The specimen was peripheral blood, collected 28 days after the second AZD1222 dose. CDR3 region: CASSLHRASGGYQFF. The CDR3 DNA sequence: TGTGCCAGCAGCCTCCACCGGGCTAGCGGGGGGTATCAGTTCTTC.